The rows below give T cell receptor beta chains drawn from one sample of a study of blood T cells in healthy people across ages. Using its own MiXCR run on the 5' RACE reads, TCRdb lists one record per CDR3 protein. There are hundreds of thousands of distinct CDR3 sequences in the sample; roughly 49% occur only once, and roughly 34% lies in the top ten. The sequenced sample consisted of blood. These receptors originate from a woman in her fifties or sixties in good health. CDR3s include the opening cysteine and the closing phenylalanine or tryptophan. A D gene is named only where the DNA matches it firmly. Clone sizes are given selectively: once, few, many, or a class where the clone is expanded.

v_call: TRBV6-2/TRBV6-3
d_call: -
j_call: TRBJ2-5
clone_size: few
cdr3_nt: TGTGCCAGCAGTTCTGTCGGGAGTGGTCAAGAGACCCAGTACTTC
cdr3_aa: CASSSVGSGQETQYF

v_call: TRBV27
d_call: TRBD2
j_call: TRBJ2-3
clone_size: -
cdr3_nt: TGTGCCAGCAGTGTACGCGGGAGGGCCGGAGATACGCAGTATTTT
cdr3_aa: CASSVRGRAGDTQYF

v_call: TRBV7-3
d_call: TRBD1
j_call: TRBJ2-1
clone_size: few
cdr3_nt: TGTGCCAGCAGCTTTATCCTGGACAGGGAGCAGTTCTTC
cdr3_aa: CASSFILDREQFF

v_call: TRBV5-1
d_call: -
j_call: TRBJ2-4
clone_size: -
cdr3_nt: TGCGCCAGCAGCGCGACGACAAGGGACAATGAGCAGTACTTC
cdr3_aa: CASSATTRDNEQYF

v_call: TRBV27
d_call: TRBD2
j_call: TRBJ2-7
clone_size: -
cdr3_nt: TGTGCCAGCAGCTCCCTAGGAGGGGAAGGGAGGGTACCCTACGAGCAGTACTTC
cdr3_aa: CASSSLGGEGRVPYEQYF

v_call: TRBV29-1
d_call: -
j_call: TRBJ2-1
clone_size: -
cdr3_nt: TGCAGCGTTGAAGATCTTCGGCGACCATCCAATGAGCAGTTCTTC
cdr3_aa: CSVEDLRRPSNEQFF

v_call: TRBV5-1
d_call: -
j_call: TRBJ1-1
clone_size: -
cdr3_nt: TGCGCCAGCAGCTTTAGTTCGGGAAAGCCGACTGAAGCTTTCTTT
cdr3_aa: CASSFSSGKPTEAFF

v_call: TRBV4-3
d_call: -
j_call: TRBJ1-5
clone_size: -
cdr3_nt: TGCGCCAGCAGCCAAGACTACGGGGGTTATAGCAATCAGCCCCAGCATTTT
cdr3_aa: CASSQDYGGYSNQPQHF

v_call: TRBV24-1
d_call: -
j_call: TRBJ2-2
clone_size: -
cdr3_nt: TGTGCCACCAGTGACCCCGGACGGGCGAACACCGGGGAGCTGTTTTTT
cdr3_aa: CATSDPGRANTGELFF

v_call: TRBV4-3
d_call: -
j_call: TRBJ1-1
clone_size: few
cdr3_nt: TGCGCCAGCAGTCCCGGGACCCCTTGGAACAGTGGTGAAGCTTTCTTT
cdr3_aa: CASSPGTPWNSGEAFF

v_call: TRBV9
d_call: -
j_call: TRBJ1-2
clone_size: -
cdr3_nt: TGTGCCAGCAGCTTACGGGGCAGCCTCGACGGCTACACCTTC
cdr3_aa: CASSLRGSLDGYTF

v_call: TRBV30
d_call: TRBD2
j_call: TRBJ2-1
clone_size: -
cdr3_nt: TGTGCCTGGAGTCGGTACGTAGCGGGAGATAGCAATGAGCAGTTCTTC
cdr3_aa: CAWSRYVAGDSNEQFF

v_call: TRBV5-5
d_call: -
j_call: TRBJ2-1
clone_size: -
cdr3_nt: TGTGCCAGCAGCTTTAGGTTTGAGCAGTTCTTC
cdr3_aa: CASSFRFEQFF

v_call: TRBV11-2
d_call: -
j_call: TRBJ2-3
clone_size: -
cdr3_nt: TGTGCCGGCGGCCGGGACACAACTTACACAGATACGCAGTATTTT
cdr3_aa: CAGGRDTTYTDTQYF

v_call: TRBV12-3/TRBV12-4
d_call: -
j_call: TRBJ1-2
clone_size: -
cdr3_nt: TGTGCCAGCAGTCGGGACTGGGACTATGGCTACACCTTC
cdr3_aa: CASSRDWDYGYTF

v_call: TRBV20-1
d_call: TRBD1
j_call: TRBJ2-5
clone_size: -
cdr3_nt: TGCAGTCAAAAGGCGCAGGGGGCTGTCGAGACCCAGTACTTC
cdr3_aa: CSQKAQGAVETQYF

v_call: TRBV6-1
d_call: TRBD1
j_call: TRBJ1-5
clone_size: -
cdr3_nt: TGTGCCAGCAGCCCGGACAGGGAAAAGTGGCATTTT
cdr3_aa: CASSPDREKWHF

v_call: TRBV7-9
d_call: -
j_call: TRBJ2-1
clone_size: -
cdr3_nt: TGCGCCAGCAGCTTAGTGGACCAGGTGCATGAGCAGTTCTTC
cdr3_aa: CASSLVDQVHEQFF

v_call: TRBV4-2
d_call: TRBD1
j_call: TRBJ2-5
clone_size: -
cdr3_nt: TGTGCCAGCAGCCAAGCCGGGACAGGGTCGTACAATGAGCAGTACTTC
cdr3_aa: CASSQAGTGSYNEQYF

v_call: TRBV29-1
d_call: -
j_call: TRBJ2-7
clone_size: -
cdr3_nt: TGCAGCGTCCTTTCGACAGGACACGAGCAGTACTTC
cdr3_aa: CSVLSTGHEQYF

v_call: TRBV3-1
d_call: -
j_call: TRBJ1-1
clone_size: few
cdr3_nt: TGTGCCAGCAGCCAACGTTCAGAGGCTCGGACTGAAGCTTTCTTT
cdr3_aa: CASSQRSEARTEAFF

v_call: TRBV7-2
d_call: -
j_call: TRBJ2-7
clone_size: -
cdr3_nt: TGTGCCAGCGGGCGACAAACCGACGAGCAGTACTTC
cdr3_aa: CASGRQTDEQYF

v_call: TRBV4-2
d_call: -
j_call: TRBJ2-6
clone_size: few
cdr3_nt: TGTGCCAGCAGCGCACGAACAGCCTCTGGGGCCAACGTCCTGACTTTC
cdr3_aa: CASSARTASGANVLTF

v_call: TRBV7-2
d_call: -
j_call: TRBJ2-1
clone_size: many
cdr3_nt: TGTGCCAGCAGCTTAGTGTCCTATGAGCAGTTCTTC
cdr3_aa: CASSLVSYEQFF

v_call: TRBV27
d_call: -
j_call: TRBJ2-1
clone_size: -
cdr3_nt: TGTGCCAGCAGTTTATCGATGAGACAGAGGCAGTTCTTC
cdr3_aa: CASSLSMRQRQFF

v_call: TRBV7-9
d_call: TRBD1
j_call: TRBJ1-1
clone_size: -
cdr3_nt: TGTGCCGGCTCTACAGGGGAGCTTGGCGAAGCTTTCTTT
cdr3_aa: CAGSTGELGEAFF

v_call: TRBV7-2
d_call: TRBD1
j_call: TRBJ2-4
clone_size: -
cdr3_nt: TGTGCCAGCACTTCGGACAGGTCGGGGCGCGAGCGGTACTTC
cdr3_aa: CASTSDRSGRERYF

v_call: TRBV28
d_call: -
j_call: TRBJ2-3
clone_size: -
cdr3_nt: TGTGCCAGCAAACCCGGTTCGGGTTTAAAGGCAGATACGCAGTATTTT
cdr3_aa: CASKPGSGLKADTQYF

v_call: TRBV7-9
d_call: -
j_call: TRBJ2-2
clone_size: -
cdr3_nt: TGTGCCAGCAGCTTAGACGACCACACCGGGGAGCTGTTTTTT
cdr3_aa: CASSLDDHTGELFF

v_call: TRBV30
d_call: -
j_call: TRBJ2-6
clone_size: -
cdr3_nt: TGTGCCTGGGGCTCTGGGGCCAACGTCCTGACTTTC
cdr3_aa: CAWGSGANVLTF

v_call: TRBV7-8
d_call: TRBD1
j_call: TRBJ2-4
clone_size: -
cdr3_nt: TGTGCCAGCAGCCTCCCCTCGGACAGGGGGAACATTCAGTACTTC
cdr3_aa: CASSLPSDRGNIQYF

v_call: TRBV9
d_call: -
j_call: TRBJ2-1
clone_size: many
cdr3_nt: TGTGCCAGCGCACCCAGGGGATCGTACAATGAGCAGTTCTTC
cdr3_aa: CASAPRGSYNEQFF

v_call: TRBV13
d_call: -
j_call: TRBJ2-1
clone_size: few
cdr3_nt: TGTGCCAGCAGCTCCTTAGCAAGCTCCTACAATGAGCAGTTCTTC
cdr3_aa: CASSSLASSYNEQFF

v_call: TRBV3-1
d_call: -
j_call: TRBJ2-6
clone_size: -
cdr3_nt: TGTGCCAGCAGCCCCCCTAAGAGCTGGTGGAGGGCTGGGGCCAACGTCCTGACTTTC
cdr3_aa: CASSPPKSWWRAGANVLTF

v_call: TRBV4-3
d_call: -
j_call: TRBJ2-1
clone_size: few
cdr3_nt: TGCGCCAGCAGCCAAGGGACCTCCTGGGACAATGAGCAGTTCTTC
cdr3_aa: CASSQGTSWDNEQFF

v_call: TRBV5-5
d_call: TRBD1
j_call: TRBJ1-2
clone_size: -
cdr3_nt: TGTGCCAGCAGCTTGGGGGACAGGAGATCTAACTATGGCTACACCTTC
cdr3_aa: CASSLGDRRSNYGYTF

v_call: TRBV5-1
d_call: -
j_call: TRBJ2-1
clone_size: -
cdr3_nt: TGCGCCAGCAGCTTGTGGGTGAATAGCGATGAGCAGTTCTTC
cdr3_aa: CASSLWVNSDEQFF

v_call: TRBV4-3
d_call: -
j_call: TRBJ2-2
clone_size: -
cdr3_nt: TGCGCCAGCAGCCAAGATCGACTAGTTCGGGCCGGGGAGCTGTTTTTT
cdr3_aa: CASSQDRLVRAGELFF